This TCR beta chain is drawn from a study of T cells in Graves' hyperthyroidism and ophthalmopathy. Whole-study results and caveats: A model of 13 V-J pairs discriminated ophthalmopathy from stable hyperthyroidism.

It was uncontrolled infection, other autoimmune disease, pregnancy or lactation that excluded patients. Thyroid ultrasound, orbital computed tomography, clinical symptoms, and serum thyroxine and TRAb underpinned diagnoses. This clonotype was seen repeatedly, ten times or more. As yet, its antigen is unknown. V lost 4 bases and J 8 bases, leaving 19 bases between the germline ends. Germline assignment: CDR1 SGHDT and CDR2 YYEEEE. The CDR3 extends over 15 amino acids. The source material, RNA transcripts, was used to amplify TCR beta CDR3 regions. In the first-round RT-PCR of the TCR CDR3, the HTBI primer set was used. TCRdb re-called the multiplex PCR reads with MiXCR, one entry per CDR3 protein. The repertoire includes 460,000 or so distinct CDR3 sequences, under 15% of them detected once, and less than 20% sits in the top ten.

The J gene is TRBJ2-1, the V gene TRBV5-6; D is unresolved. Sequenced input: blood. The clonotype was recovered from a young woman with Graves' hyperthyroidism. Written as DNA, the CDR3 is TGTGCCAGCAGCCCTCCCGTTAGGCCATCGGATGAGCAGTTCTTC. Amino acid sequence: CASSPPVRPSDEQFF. Full variable domain (outside the CDR3, taken from reference TRBV5-6 and TRBJ2-1): DAGVTQSPTHLIKTRGQQVTLRCSPKSGHDTVSWYQQALGQGPQFIFQYYEEEERQRGNFPDRFSGHQFPNYSSELNVNALLLGDSALYLCASSPPVRPSDEQFFGPGTRLTVL.